A single sample is the source of the 5 T cell receptor beta chains below, sequenced in a study of STAT5B mutations in CD4+ large granular lymphocyte leukemia. Method: immunoSEQ multiplex PCR; TCRdb's copy keeps in-frame clones and lacks some. The data contain approximately 20,000 clones, 70% to 85% of them seen just once; the ten biggest clones take up roughly an eighth. Sequenced: CD4+ T cells from blood buffy coats. These TCRs come from a human donor in good health.

V usage is TRBV7-9 and J usage is TRBJ2-7; TRBD1 might be the D (5 bases). Germline loops: CDR1 SEHNR, CDR2 FQNEAQ (reference sequence). V lost 1 base and J lost 0, with 13 bases in between. This CDR3 contains 16 residues. CDR3 sequence: CASSLVGKGDSYEQYF. CDR3 DNA sequence: TGTGCCAGCAGCTTAGTGGGAAAAGGGGACTCCTACGAGCAGTACTTC.

This rearrangement joins TRBV29-1 to TRBJ1-1, with TRBD1 identical over 8 bases. Per germline, CDR1 SQVTM and CDR2 ANQGSEA. This CDR3 spans 13 amino acids. V shed 4 bases and J 1 base; nucleotides not matched to a gene: 2. The DNA for the CDR3 is TGCAGCGTTGCGGGACAGGCGAACACTGAAGCTTTCTTT. Residues: CSVAGQANTEAFF.

This clone was seen a handful of times. This chain joins TRBV10-3 and TRBJ2-3; possibly TRBD1 or TRBD2 for D (5 bases each). V was cut by 4 bases and J by 6 bases, with 8 bases left in between. There are 12 residues in the CDR3. Per the germline V gene, CDR1 is ENHRY and CDR2 is SYGVKD. The CDR3 region has the DNA TGTGCCATCAGTGTGGGGACGGATACGCAGTATTTT. Protein product: CAISVGTDTQYF.

This rearrangement joins TRBV5-1 to TRBJ2-7; TRBD2 agrees at 7 bases. CDR3 length equals 15 residues. The ends lost 0 bases at V and 1 base at J; junction bases unmatched: 4. The germline V gene encodes CDR1 SGHRS and CDR2 YFSETQ. In DNA form, the CDR3 reads TGCGCCAGCAGCTTGGTGGGGGGGGGTTCCTACGAGCAGTACTTC. It codes for CASSLVGGGSYEQYF.

The chain is built from TRBV19 and TRBJ2-2, with TRBD2 matching 7 bases. Per the germline V gene, CDR1 is LNHDA and CDR2 is SQIVND (reference sequence). The CDR3 runs 14 residues. V shed 11 bases, J shed 3 bases, and the junction held 9 bases outside the gene matches. The CDR3 spells CAARERPDTGELFF. The CDR3 bases are TGTGCCGCGCGGGAGCGCCCGGACACCGGGGAGCTGTTTTTT.